These T cell receptor beta chains were read from a single sample in a study of cytomegalovirus exposure and HLA in healthy donors. Libraries were prepared by immunoSEQ multiplex PCR; TCRdb keeps only in-frame clonotypes and omits some of them. Of 150,000 to 200,000 clones listed, 86% are singletons. Sequenced input: PBMCs. Every receptor here comes from a woman aged 18-35 years in good health and CMV-seronegative. CDR3s include the opening cysteine and the closing phenylalanine or tryptophan. The D gene is left open where the match is weak.

D: TRBD2; V: TRBV9; J: TRBJ2-1; DNA: TGTGCCAGCAGCGTCAATAGCGGGGACAATGAGCAGTTCTTC; CDR3: CASSVNSGDNEQFF
D: TRBD2; V: TRBV10-1; J: TRBJ2-5; DNA: TGCGCCAGCAGTCCCCGGACTAGCGGGAGTGGGGAGACCCAGTACTTC; CDR3: CASSPRTSGSGETQYF
D: TRBD1; V: TRBV30; J: TRBJ2-1; DNA: TGTGCCTGGAGTCCCGGGACAGGGGTTTTAGGTGAGCAGTTCTTC; CDR3: CAWSPGTGVLGEQFF
D: -; V: TRBV18; J: TRBJ1-1; DNA: TGTGCCAGCTCAACGACGGGGACTGAAGCTTTCTTT; CDR3: CASSTTGTEAFF
D: -; V: TRBV27; J: TRBJ1-2; DNA: TGTGCCAGCAGTTCTGGGGGGGCTACCCCTCCCTATGGCTACACCTTC; CDR3: CASSSGGATPPYGYTF
D: -; V: TRBV4-2; J: TRBJ2-7; DNA: TGTGCCAGCAGCCAAGCCTCTTACGAGCAGTACTTC; CDR3: CASSQASYEQYF
D: -; V: TRBV19; J: TRBJ2-7; DNA: TGTGCCAGTAGTGCCGGTTCAGGGTATGGTGCCTACGAGCAGTACTTC; CDR3: CASSAGSGYGAYEQYF
D: -; V: TRBV10-1; J: TRBJ1-5; DNA: TGCGCCAGCAGTGAGTCCGGCAGGGGTGGCAATCAGCCCCAGCATTTT; CDR3: CASSESGRGGNQPQHF
D: TRBD1; V: TRBV29-1; J: TRBJ2-7; DNA: TGCAGCGTTGATGACAGGGGTACCTACGAGCAGTACTTC; CDR3: CSVDDRGTYEQYF
D: -; V: TRBV18; J: TRBJ2-6; DNA: TGTGCCAGCTCATCCACAGGAGCCGGAATCTCTGGGGCCAACGTCCTGACTTTC; CDR3: CASSSTGAGISGANVLTF
D: TRBD1; V: TRBV19; J: TRBJ2-7; DNA: TGTGCCAGTAGTCCCTCTGGGACAGGGCTTTCCTACGAGCAGTACTTC; CDR3: CASSPSGTGLSYEQYF
D: -; V: TRBV6-4; J: TRBJ1-5; DNA: TGTGCCAGGTGGGACTATAGCAATCAGCCCCAGCATTTT; CDR3: CARWDYSNQPQHF
D: TRBD1; V: TRBV5-6; J: TRBJ2-2; DNA: TGTGCCAGCGTCTACAGGGGCACCGGGGAGCTGTTTTTT; CDR3: CASVYRGTGELFF
D: -; V: TRBV5-1; J: TRBJ2-7; DNA: TGCGCCAGCAGCTTGGAAGGGGTATGGGGGCAGTACTTC; CDR3: CASSLEGVWGQYF